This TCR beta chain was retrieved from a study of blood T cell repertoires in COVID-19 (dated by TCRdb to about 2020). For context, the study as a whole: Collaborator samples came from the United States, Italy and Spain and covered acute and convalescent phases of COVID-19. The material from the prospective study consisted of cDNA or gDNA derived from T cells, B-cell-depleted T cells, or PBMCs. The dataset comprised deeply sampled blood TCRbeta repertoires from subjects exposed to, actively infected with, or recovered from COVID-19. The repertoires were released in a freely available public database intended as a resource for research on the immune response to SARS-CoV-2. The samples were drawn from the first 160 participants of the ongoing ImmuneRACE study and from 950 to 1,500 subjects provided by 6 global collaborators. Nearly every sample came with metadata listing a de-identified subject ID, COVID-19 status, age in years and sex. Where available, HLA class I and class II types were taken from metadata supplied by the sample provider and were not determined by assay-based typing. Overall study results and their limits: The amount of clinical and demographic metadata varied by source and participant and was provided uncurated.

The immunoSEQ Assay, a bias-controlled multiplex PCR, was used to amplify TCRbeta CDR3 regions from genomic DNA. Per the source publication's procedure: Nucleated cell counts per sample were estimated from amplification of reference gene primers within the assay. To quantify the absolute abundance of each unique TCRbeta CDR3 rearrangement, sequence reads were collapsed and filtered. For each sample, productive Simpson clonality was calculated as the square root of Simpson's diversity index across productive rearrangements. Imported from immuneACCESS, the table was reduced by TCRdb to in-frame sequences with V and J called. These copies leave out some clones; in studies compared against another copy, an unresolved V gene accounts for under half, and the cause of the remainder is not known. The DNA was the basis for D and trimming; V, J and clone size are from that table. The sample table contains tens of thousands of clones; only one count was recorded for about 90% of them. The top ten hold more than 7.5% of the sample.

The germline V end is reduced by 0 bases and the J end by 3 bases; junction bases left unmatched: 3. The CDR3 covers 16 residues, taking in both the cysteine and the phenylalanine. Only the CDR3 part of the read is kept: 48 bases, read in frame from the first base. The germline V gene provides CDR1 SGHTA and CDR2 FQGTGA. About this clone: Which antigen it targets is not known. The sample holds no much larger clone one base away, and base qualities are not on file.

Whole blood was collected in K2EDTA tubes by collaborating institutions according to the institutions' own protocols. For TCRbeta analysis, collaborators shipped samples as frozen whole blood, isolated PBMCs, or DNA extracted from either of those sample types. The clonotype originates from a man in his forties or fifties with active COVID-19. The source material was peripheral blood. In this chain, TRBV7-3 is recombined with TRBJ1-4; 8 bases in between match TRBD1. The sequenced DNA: TGTGCCAGCAGCTTAACCCCGACAGGGGCTAATGAAAAACTGTTTTTT. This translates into CASSLTPTGANEKLFF. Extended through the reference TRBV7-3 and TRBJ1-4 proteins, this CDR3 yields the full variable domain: GAGVSQTPSNKVTEKGKYVELRCDPISGHTALYWYRQSLGQGPEFLIYFQGTGAADDSGLPNDRFFAVRPEGSVSTLKIQRTERGDSAVYLCASSLTPTGANEKLFFGSGTQLSVL.